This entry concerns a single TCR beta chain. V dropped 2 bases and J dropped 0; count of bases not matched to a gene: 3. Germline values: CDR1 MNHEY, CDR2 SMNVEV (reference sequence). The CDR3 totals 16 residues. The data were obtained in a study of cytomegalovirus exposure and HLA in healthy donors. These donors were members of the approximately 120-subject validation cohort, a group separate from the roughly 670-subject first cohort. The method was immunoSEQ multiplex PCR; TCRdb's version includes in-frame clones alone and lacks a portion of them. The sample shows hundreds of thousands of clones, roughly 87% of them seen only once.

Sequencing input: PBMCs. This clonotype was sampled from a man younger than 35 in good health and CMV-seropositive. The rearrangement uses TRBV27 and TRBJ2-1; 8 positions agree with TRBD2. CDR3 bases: TGTGCCAGCAGTTTAAACGGGAGGGCCTCCTACAATGAGCAGTTCTTC. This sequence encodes CASSLNGRASYNEQFF.